The 27 T cell receptor beta chains below come from one sample, sequenced in a study of regulatory T cells. Study-level results: Hydrophobic residues at CDR3 positions 6 and 7 were enriched in conventional CD4+ T cells of CD3G-deficient patients.

No antigen has been assigned to these receptors. The PCR used 52 TRBV and 13 TRBJ primers. Measured with immunoSEQ multiplex PCR; TCRdb has only the in-frame clones, and not every one. The table lists approximately 29,000 clones, over 90% of them singletons, with over 0.85% in the top ten. Sequenced material: conventional CD4+ T cells sorted from blood. These receptors all stem from a child younger than 10 with CD3G deficiency.

The rearrangement joins TRBV7-9 to TRBJ2-5, with a possible D match to TRBD2 (6 bases). The CDR3 length is 13 residues. Germline CDR1 SEHNR, CDR2 FQNEAQ (reference sequence). V lost 3 bases and J 4 bases, leaving 9 bases between the germline ends. In DNA form, the CDR3 reads TGTGCCAGCAGCTTCGGGGGACGAGAGACCCAGTACTTC. Its protein product is CASSFGGRETQYF.

V usage is TRBV5-1 and J usage is TRBJ1-4; a weak D match, TRBD1 (5 bases). The V gene's germline CDR1 is SGHRS and CDR2 YFSETQ. CDR3 length equals 15 residues. V lost 4 bases and J 8 bases, leaving 18 bases between the germline ends. CDR3 DNA sequence: TGCGCCAGCAGCCCTACCGGGACGTTGGGGGAAAAACTGTTTTTT. As protein: CASSPTGTLGEKLFF.

V gene TRBV21-1 combines with J gene TRBJ2-7; the table calls TRBD1, which could not be checked here. TRBV21-1 is marked as a pseudogene. The CDR3 is 16 residues long. CDR3 protein: CASSSETGQGVYEQYF. CDR3 DNA sequence: TGTGCCAGCAGCTCCGAGACAGGACAGGGTGTCTACGAGCAGTACTTC.

The rearrangement uses TRBV7-9 and TRBJ2-5; 12 positions match TRBD1. The CDR3 runs 16 residues. V trimming: 2 bases; J trimming: 7 bases; junction bases outside the gene matches: 8. From germline, CDR1 is SEHNR and CDR2 FQNEAQ (reference sequence). In DNA form, the CDR3 reads TGTGCCAGCAGCTTATTCTCGGGACAGGGGGCGGCGACCCAGTACTTC. Protein: CASSLFSGQGAATQYF.

J is TRBJ1-2 and V is TRBV6-1; TRBD1 is a possible D gene (6 bases). Germline assignment: CDR1 MNHNS and CDR2 SASEGT. This CDR3 has 13 residues. V was shortened by 5 bases and J by 8 bases, with 15 bases between the two germline ends. In nucleotides, the CDR3 is TGTGCCAGCAGTTCCCGACAGGTGGAGGGCTACACCTTC. Its translation is CASSSRQVEGYTF.

This clone came up once. This rearrangement joins TRBV6-1 to TRBJ1-5; no definite D call. V dropped 6 bases and J dropped 8 bases, with 14 bases sitting between them. The germline CDR1 and CDR2 sequences are MNHNS and SASEGT. The CDR3 has 13 residues. CDR3 DNA sequence: TGTGCCAGCAGGGCAACACGGGTAGAGCCCCAGCATTTT. Residues: CASRATRVEPQHF.

This chain uses TRBV28 with TRBJ2-7; the D is unclear. The germline V gene encodes CDR1 MDHEN and CDR2 SYDVKM. The CDR3 sequence is 14 residues long. Trimming removed 5 bases at V and 0 bases at J, with 11 bases between. The DNA for the CDR3 is TGTGCCAGCAGTCCCCACGAGAGCTCCTACGAGCAGTACTTC. As protein: CASSPHESSYEQYF. The whole variable domain, filled in from reference TRBV28 and TRBJ2-7, reads DVKVTQSSRYLVKRTGEKVFLECVQDMDHENMFWYRQDPGLGLRLIYFSYDVKMKEKGDIPEGYSVSREKKERFSLILESASTNQTSMYLCASSPHESSYEQYFGPGTRLTVT.

The V gene is TRBV6-1, the J gene TRBJ2-2, with D unclear. V was clipped by 6 bases and J by 2 bases, with 7 bases between them. CDR3 size: 13 residues. Germline values: CDR1 MNHNS, CDR2 SASEGT. CDR3 sequence: CASSVVNTGELFF. The CDR3 nucleotides read TGTGCCAGCAGCGTTGTAAACACCGGGGAGCTGTTTTTT.

This chain connects TRBV18 to TRBJ1-1, with D unclear. CDR1 is KGHSH, CDR2 LQKENI, per germline. The V gene lost 2 bases and the J gene lost 10 bases, with 14 bases spanning the gap. The CDR3 has 13 amino acids. CDR3 coding DNA: TGTGCCAGCTCACCAGAAGGGCTGAAGGCAGCTTTCTTT. Its translation is CASSPEGLKAAFF.

This chain uses TRBV7-9 with TRBJ2-3, with D perhaps being TRBD1 or TRBD2 (5 bases each). Trimming took off 2 bases at V and 1 base at J, with 7 bases between the two ends. CDR1 SEHNR and CDR2 FQNEAQ come from the germline V gene (reference sequence). The CDR3 extends over 14 amino acids. CDR3 bases: TGTGCCAGCAGCTTAATGGGGGGCACAGATACGCAGTATTTT. It is translated as CASSLMGGTDTQYF.

This chain uses TRBV5-1 with TRBJ2-7, with 10 bases matching TRBD2. The CDR3 is 14 amino acids. Unmatched junction bases numbered 1, after V lost 0 bases and J lost 4 bases. The germline gives CDR1 SGHRS, CDR2 YFSETQ. CDR3 residues: CASSLGTSGYEQYF. The CDR3 DNA reads TGCGCCAGCAGCTTGGGGACTAGCGGATACGAGCAGTACTTC. Full variable domain (missing parts from reference TRBV5-1 and TRBJ2-7): KAGVTQTPRYLIKTRGQQVTLSCSPISGHRSVSWYQQTPGQGLQFLFEYFSETQRNKGNFPGRFSGRQFSNSRSEMNVSTLELGDSALYLCASSLGTSGYEQYFGPGTRLTVT.

This chain links TRBV10-3 with TRBJ2-7, with D possibly being TRBD2 (7 bases). Trimming removed 10 bases at V and 4 bases at J, with 20 bases between. The CDR3 is made up of 14 amino acids. Germline V CDR1 and CDR2: ENHRY, SYGVKD. As DNA, the CDR3 is TGTGCCACCGGGGGGTACGGGGGCTCGTACGAGCAGTACTTC. Amino acid sequence: CATGGYGGSYEQYF.

The V gene is TRBV5-1, the J gene TRBJ2-1, with a tentative D call TRBD2 (5 bases). The CDR3 length is 14 residues. Germline CDR1 and CDR2: SGHRS and YFSETQ. Between the trimmed V and J ends, which lost 2 bases and 3 bases, there was a span of 9 bases. The CDR3 DNA reads as TGCGCCAGCAGCTTAGGACTGGGCTACAATGAGCAGTTCTTC. Amino acids: CASSLGLGYNEQFF.

The V gene is TRBV28, the J gene TRBJ1-5; 8 bases line up with TRBD1. Germline CDR1 reads MDHEN; CDR2 reads SYDVKM. The junction had 7 bases not matched to a gene; V was cut back by 6 bases and J by 0 bases. The CDR3 has 16 amino acids. The CDR3 nucleotides are TGTGCCAGCAGCTCGCACAGGGGGTTTAGCAATCAGCCCCAGCATTTT. This gives the protein CASSSHRGFSNQPQHF.

V usage is TRBV28 and J usage is TRBJ1-2, with 8 bases fitting TRBD1. The CDR3 loop spans 15 amino acids. Germline values: CDR1 MDHEN, CDR2 SYDVKM. J was trimmed by 3 bases and V by 3 bases; bases with no gene match: 6. The CDR3 spells CASSFSGGEDYGYTF. In DNA, the CDR3 is TGTGCCAGCAGTTTTTCAGGGGGCGAGGACTATGGCTACACCTTC.

V usage is TRBV28 and J usage is TRBJ2-7; 7 bases are shared with TRBD1. J was trimmed by 3 bases and V by 3 bases; bases with no gene match: 5. CDR1 and CDR2 (germline): MDHEN, SYDVKM. This CDR3 has 14 amino acids. This CDR3 is CASSLFDRDYEQYF. CDR3 nucleotide sequence: TGTGCCAGCAGTTTGTTCGACAGGGACTACGAGCAGTACTTC.

This chain uses TRBV28 with TRBJ2-2; tentative D call: TRBD1 (6 bases). From germline, CDR1 is MDHEN and CDR2 SYDVKM. Trimming shortened V by 6 bases and J by 4 bases, and 12 bases separated the two germline ends. The CDR3 is 14 amino acids. The CDR3 here is CASRPGHITGELFF. Here the CDR3 DNA reads TGTGCCAGCAGACCGGGACACATCACCGGGGAGCTGTTTTTT.

The J gene is TRBJ2-1, the V gene TRBV28; D could derive from TRBD1 or TRBD2 (5 bases each). CDR1 MDHEN and CDR2 SYDVKM come from the germline V gene. The CDR3 has 15 residues. Between the trimmed V and J ends, which lost 1 base and 6 bases, there was a span of 13 bases. The CDR3 coding sequence is TGTGCCAGCAGTTTATTGTCTAAGGGGAGCAATGAGCAGTTCTTC. Residues: CASSLLSKGSNEQFF.

The V and J genes are TRBV10-3 and TRBJ2-1; D might be TRBD1 (6 bases). This CDR3 contains 15 residues. V lost 3 bases to trimming and J lost 7 bases, with 16 bases between them. Germline loops: CDR1 ENHRY, CDR2 SYGVKD. The DNA for the CDR3 is TGTGCCATCAGTGATGGCAGGGGAGCATCTAATGAGCAGTTCTTC. Its protein is CAISDGRGASNEQFF.

The chain uses TRBV10-3 and TRBJ2-2; D call uncertain. This CDR3 region has 12 residues. Trimming took 3 bases from V and 2 from J, leaving 1 base between them. Germline CDR1 and CDR2: ENHRY and SYGVKD. This CDR3 reads CAISDNTGELFF. Here the CDR3 DNA reads TGTGCCATCAGTGACAACACCGGGGAGCTGTTTTTT.

The chain is built from TRBV28 and TRBJ2-7; unclear D gene. V was shortened by 3 bases and J by 3 bases, with 15 bases between the two germline ends. This CDR3 contains 15 residues. Germline V gene sequence: CDR1 MDHEN, CDR2 SYDVKM. CDR3 residues: CASSLVSGLSYEQYF. For the CDR3, the DNA is TGTGCCAGCAGTTTGGTATCCGGGTTAAGCTACGAGCAGTACTTC. Filled out from reference TRBV28 and TRBJ2-7, the complete variable domain reads DVKVTQSSRYLVKRTGEKVFLECVQDMDHENMFWYRQDPGLGLRLIYFSYDVKMKEKGDIPEGYSVSREKKERFSLILESASTNQTSMYLCASSLVSGLSYEQYFGPGTRLTVT.

The rearrangement uses TRBV19 and TRBJ2-1, with a tentative D call TRBD2 (6 bases). V lost 4 bases and J 4 bases, leaving 14 bases between the germline ends. There are 15 residues in the CDR3. CDR1 is LNHDA, CDR2 SQIVND, per germline (reference sequence). The CDR3 here is CASSTGDWRYNEQFF. CDR3 nucleotide sequence: TGTGCCAGTAGTACTGGGGACTGGAGATACAATGAGCAGTTCTTC.

V is TRBV6-6 and J is TRBJ1-5, with D unclear. Trimming took off 3 bases at V and 4 bases at J, with 7 bases between the two ends. There are 13 residues in the CDR3. Germline V lookup: CDR1 MNHNY, CDR2 SVGAGI (reference sequence). CDR3 DNA: TGTGCCAGCAGTTATACCCAGAATCAGCCCCAGCATTTT. Its protein is CASSYTQNQPQHF.

The chain recombines TRBV6-6 with TRBJ2-1; 9 bases agree with TRBD2. The CDR3 is made up of 14 amino acids. The J segment lost 3 bases and the V segment lost 7 bases, leaving 4 bases of the junction unmatched. Germline-derived CDR1 and CDR2 are MNHNY and SVGAGI (reference sequence). The CDR3 nucleotides are TGTGCCAGCACCCTAGCGGGGAACTACAATGAGCAGTTCTTC. It codes for CASTLAGNYNEQFF.

The chain recombines TRBV7-8 with TRBJ2-7; 11 bases agree with TRBD2. The CDR3 has 14 residues. Unmatched junction bases numbered 6, after V lost 5 bases and J lost 6 bases. Germline values: CDR1 SGHVS, CDR2 FQNEAQ. CDR3: CASSRSGRAGEQYF. In nucleotides, the CDR3 is TGTGCCAGCAGCCGTAGCGGGAGGGCCGGCGAGCAGTACTTC.

The gene calls are TRBV30 and TRBJ1-1; possibly TRBD1 for D (6 bases). This CDR3 has 15 amino acids. Per germline, CDR1 GTSNPN and CDR2 SVGIG (reference sequence). Trimming removed 2 bases from V and 4 bases from J, with 17 bases in between. The CDR3 DNA reads TGTGCCTGGAGTAGGGCAGGGGTAACCGGCACTGAAGCTTTCTTT. Residues: CAWSRAGVTGTEAFF.

This clone was picked up one time. The rearrangement links TRBV28 to TRBJ2-6, with 8 bases matching TRBD2. CDR1 MDHEN and CDR2 SYDVKM come from the germline V gene. This CDR3 region has 18 residues. Trimming took 7 bases from V and 0 from J; bases not matched to a gene: 11. Here the CDR3 DNA reads TGTGCCAGCAAACCGGCTAGCGGGTCAAACTCTGGGGCCAACGTCCTGACTTTC. This codes for CASKPASGSNSGANVLTF.